This T cell receptor (beta chain) was recorded in a study of human T cells and chemical hapten exposure. Study results and limitations: DPC sensitization left the count of TCRs above 1 in 1000 unchanged. PT1 expanded TCR numbers rose with patch test score.

Specified time point: pre-sensitization, week 0. Treatment denoted: therapeutic diphenylcyclopropenone sensitization with weekly scalp DPC. TCRdb reanalysed the RACE reads using MiXCR and keeps one entry per CDR3 protein. Found here are roughly 90,000 distinct CDR3 sequences, 8% to 10% of them singletons; the top ten hold 3% to 4.5%. Details on this clonotype: Its antigen remains unidentified.

The specimen comprised whole blood, sampled in connection with sensitization to the hapten diphenylcyclopropenone (DPC). The origin of this receptor is a woman aged 40 to 49 with alopecia areata. Some clones in this sample may be carry-over from other donors' samples.

CDR3 coding DNA: TGTGCCAGCTCACCCCAGGGACAGACGAACACCGGGGAGCTGTTTTTT. Its translation: CASSPQGQTNTGELFF. The chain links TRBV18 to TRBJ2-2; 7 positions match TRBD1. Germline V gene lookup returns CDR1 KGHSH and CDR2 LQKENI. The CDR3 sequence is 16 residues long. The V segment lost 3 bases and the J segment 0 bases; nucleotides outside the gene matches: 4.